A selection of T cell receptor beta chains follows, all from one sample in a study of blood T cells in healthy people across ages. TCRdb reprocessed the 5' RACE reads via MiXCR and lists one record per CDR3 protein. The sample records about 970,000 distinct CDR3 sequences, just over 50% being singletons. The source material was blood. These receptors were collected from a woman aged 55-70 years in good health. Each CDR3 is given with its conserved first and last residue. The order of the fields is CDR3 DNA, CDR3 protein, V gene, J gene, clone size, D gene. The D gene is left open where the match is weak. Clone size appears in some rows only: once, few, many, or a class for an expanded clone.

CDR3 DNA: TGTGCCAGCAGTCATACAGGGACAGGGTACGAGCAGTACTTC; CDR3 protein: CASSHTGTGYEQYF; V gene: TRBV25-1; J gene: TRBJ2-7; clone size: NA; D gene: TRBD1
CDR3 DNA: TGTGCCAGCTCACCACGGGAGGCTCTCTCTGGGGCCAACGTCCTGACTTTC; CDR3 protein: CASSPREALSGANVLTF; V gene: TRBV18; J gene: TRBJ2-6; clone size: once; D gene: NA
CDR3 DNA: TGCGCCAGCAACAAGGACCGGGACAGGAACACTGAAGCTTTCTTT; CDR3 protein: CASNKDRDRNTEAFF; V gene: TRBV5-1; J gene: TRBJ1-1; clone size: NA; D gene: TRBD1
CDR3 DNA: TGCGCCAGCAGCGAGGGACCGAGGTGGGATCAGCCCCAGCATTTT; CDR3 protein: CASSEGPRWDQPQHF; V gene: TRBV4-1; J gene: TRBJ1-5; clone size: NA; D gene: NA
CDR3 DNA: TGTGCCAGCAGCGTAGGGGGGGTGGATACGCAGTATTTT; CDR3 protein: CASSVGGVDTQYF; V gene: TRBV9; J gene: TRBJ2-3; clone size: NA; D gene: NA
CDR3 DNA: TGCGCCAGCAGCTTGGATGGGGCGGGTGACACCGGGGAGCTGTTTTTT; CDR3 protein: CASSLDGAGDTGELFF; V gene: TRBV5-1; J gene: TRBJ2-2; clone size: NA; D gene: NA
CDR3 DNA: TGTGCCAGCAGCGTAGGTGGGGGCAGCACAGATACGCAGTATTTT; CDR3 protein: CASSVGGGSTDTQYF; V gene: TRBV9; J gene: TRBJ2-3; clone size: few; D gene: NA
CDR3 DNA: TGTGCCAGCAGCTTACCGGGACAGCCTTCTGAGCAGTTCTTC; CDR3 protein: CASSLPGQPSEQFF; V gene: TRBV11-2; J gene: TRBJ2-1; clone size: NA; D gene: TRBD1
CDR3 DNA: TGTGCCTGGAGTGTACTGTCCTGGGCCGGCTACGAGCAGTACTTC; CDR3 protein: CAWSVLSWAGYEQYF; V gene: TRBV30; J gene: TRBJ2-7; clone size: NA; D gene: NA
CDR3 DNA: TGCAGTGTCGACCCATTAGAGACCCAGTACTTC; CDR3 protein: CSVDPLETQYF; V gene: TRBV20-1; J gene: TRBJ2-5; clone size: few; D gene: NA
CDR3 DNA: TGCAGTGCTAGAGATCAAGGGGGAAGTGATACGCAGTATTTT; CDR3 protein: CSARDQGGSDTQYF; V gene: TRBV20-1; J gene: TRBJ2-3; clone size: NA; D gene: NA
CDR3 DNA: TGTGCCAGCAGCTTAGGGGAAGCTAACTATGGCTACACCTTC; CDR3 protein: CASSLGEANYGYTF; V gene: TRBV7-9; J gene: TRBJ1-2; clone size: NA; D gene: NA
CDR3 DNA: TGTGCCACCAGCCGTGACAGGGGGCAGGAAAAACTGTTTTTT; CDR3 protein: CATSRDRGQEKLFF; V gene: TRBV15; J gene: TRBJ1-4; clone size: NA; D gene: TRBD1
CDR3 DNA: TGTGCCTCCGGGAGGGGACAGAACTACGAGCAGTACTTC; CDR3 protein: CASGRGQNYEQYF; V gene: TRBV11-3; J gene: TRBJ2-7; clone size: NA; D gene: NA
CDR3 DNA: TGTGCCAGCAGCTTAGTCGGGACTAGCGGGAGTAATACGCAGTATTTT; CDR3 protein: CASSLVGTSGSNTQYF; V gene: TRBV7-2; J gene: TRBJ2-3; clone size: NA; D gene: TRBD2
CDR3 DNA: TGTGCCAGCAGTTTCGGGGGGGGTAGCGGCAATGAGCAGTTCTTC; CDR3 protein: CASSFGGGSGNEQFF; V gene: TRBV27; J gene: TRBJ2-1; clone size: NA; D gene: TRBD2
CDR3 DNA: TGTGCCAGCAGTTACAAGCCGGGAATCTACGAGCAGTACTTC; CDR3 protein: CASSYKPGIYEQYF; V gene: TRBV6-2/TRBV6-3; J gene: TRBJ2-7; clone size: NA; D gene: NA
CDR3 DNA: TGCAGTGCTAGTTCGGCGGGGCCCTACAATGAGCAGTTCTTC; CDR3 protein: CSASSAGPYNEQFF; V gene: TRBV20-1; J gene: TRBJ2-1; clone size: few; D gene: NA
CDR3 DNA: TGTGCCAGCAGCAGAGAAGGAGGACGCACAGATACGCAGTATTTT; CDR3 protein: CASSREGGRTDTQYF; V gene: TRBV7-2; J gene: TRBJ2-3; clone size: few; D gene: NA
CDR3 DNA: TGTGCCAGTAGTATGAGAGAGGCTTACGAGCAGTACTTC; CDR3 protein: CASSMREAYEQYF; V gene: TRBV19; J gene: TRBJ2-7; clone size: few; D gene: NA
CDR3 DNA: TGTGCCAGCAGTTATGCGGGACAGGGGTACAACAATGAGCAGTTCTTC; CDR3 protein: CASSYAGQGYNNEQFF; V gene: TRBV6-2/TRBV6-3; J gene: TRBJ2-1; clone size: once; D gene: TRBD1